This T cell receptor (beta chain) was documented in a study of early T cells in non-severe SARS-CoV-2 infection. Whole-study findings and limits: Database matching using VDJdb favored anti-spike CD8 responses, with private and CD4 specificities left missing.

The CDR3 length is 14 residues. Deletions cut 2 bases from V and 5 bases from J, with 13 bases between. Germline V CDR1 and CDR2: MNHNY, SVGAGI (reference sequence). With regard to this clonotype: Its antigen is not known. Possible read error: a much larger clone is one base away.

Individual cDNA molecules received unique molecular identifiers during library preparation. TCRdb passed the 5' RACE reads through MiXCR, listing each CDR3 protein once. This table has about 30,000 distinct CDR3 sequences, more than 4.5% appearing once. Material for sequencing was whole blood. This rearrangement joins TRBV6-6 to TRBJ2-7, with D possibly matching TRBD2 (6 bases). The sequence was collected from an adult who was a healthcare worker with PCR-confirmed SARS-CoV-2 infection or an uninfected control (not recorded which). The CDR3 loop reads CASSYMAGRDEQYF. CDR3 in DNA: TGTGCCAGCAGTTACATGGCGGGGCGCGACGAGCAGTACTTC.